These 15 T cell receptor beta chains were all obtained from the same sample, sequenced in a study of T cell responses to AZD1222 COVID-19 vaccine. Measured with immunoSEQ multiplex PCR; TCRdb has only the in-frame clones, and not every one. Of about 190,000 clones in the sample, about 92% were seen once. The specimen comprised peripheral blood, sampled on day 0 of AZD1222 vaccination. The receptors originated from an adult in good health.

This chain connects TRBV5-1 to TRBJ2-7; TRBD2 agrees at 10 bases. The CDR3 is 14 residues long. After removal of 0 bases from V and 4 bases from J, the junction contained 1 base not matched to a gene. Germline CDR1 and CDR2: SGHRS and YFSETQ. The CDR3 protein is CASSLGTSGYEQYF. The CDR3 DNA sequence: TGCGCCAGCAGCTTGGGGACTAGCGGTTACGAGCAGTACTTC.

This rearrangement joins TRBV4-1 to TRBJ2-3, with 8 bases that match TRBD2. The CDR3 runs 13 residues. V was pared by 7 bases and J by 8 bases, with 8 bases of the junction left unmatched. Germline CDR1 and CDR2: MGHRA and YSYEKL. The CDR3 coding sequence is TGCGCCAGCAATGCCCGGGAGGGGGGTACGCAGTATTTT. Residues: CASNAREGGTQYF.

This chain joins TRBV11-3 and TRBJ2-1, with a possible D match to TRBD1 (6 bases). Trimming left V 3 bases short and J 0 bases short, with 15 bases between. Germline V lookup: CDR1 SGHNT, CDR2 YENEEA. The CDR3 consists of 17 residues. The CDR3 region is CASSLGGQSSSYNEQFF. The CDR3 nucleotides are TGTGCCAGCAGCTTGGGTGGACAGTCTAGCTCCTACAATGAGCAGTTCTTC.

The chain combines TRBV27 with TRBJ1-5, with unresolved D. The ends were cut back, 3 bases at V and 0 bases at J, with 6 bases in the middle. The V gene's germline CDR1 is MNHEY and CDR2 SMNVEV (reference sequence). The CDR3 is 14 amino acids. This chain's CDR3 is CASSLENSNQPQHF. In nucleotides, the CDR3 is TGTGCCAGCAGTTTGGAGAATAGCAATCAGCCCCAGCATTTT.

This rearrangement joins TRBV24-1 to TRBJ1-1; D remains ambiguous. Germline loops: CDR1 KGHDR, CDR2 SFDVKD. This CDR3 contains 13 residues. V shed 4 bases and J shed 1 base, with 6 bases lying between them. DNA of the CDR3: TGTGCCACCAGTGACGCTTCGAACACTGAAGCTTTCTTT. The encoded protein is CATSDASNTEAFF.

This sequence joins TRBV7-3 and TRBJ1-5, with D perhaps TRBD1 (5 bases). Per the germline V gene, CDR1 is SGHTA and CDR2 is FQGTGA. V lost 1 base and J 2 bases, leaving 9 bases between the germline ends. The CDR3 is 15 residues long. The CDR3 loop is CASSLRQTGNQPQHF. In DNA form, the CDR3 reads TGTGCCAGCAGCTTAAGACAGACCGGCAATCAGCCCCAGCATTTT.

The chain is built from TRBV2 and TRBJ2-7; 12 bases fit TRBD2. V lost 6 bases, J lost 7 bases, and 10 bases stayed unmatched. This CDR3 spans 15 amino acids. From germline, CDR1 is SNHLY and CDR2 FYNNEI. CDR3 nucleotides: TGTGCCAGCAGAGCCGGGACTAGCGGGCTGGGGGAGCAGTACTTC. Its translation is CASRAGTSGLGEQYF.

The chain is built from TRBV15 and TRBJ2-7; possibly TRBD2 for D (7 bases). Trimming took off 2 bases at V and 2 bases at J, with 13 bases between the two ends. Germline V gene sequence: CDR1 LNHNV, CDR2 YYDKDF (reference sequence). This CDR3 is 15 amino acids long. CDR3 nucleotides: TGTGCCACCAGCAGACACGGGGGGCTCCCCTACGAGCAGTACTTC. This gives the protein CATSRHGGLPYEQYF.

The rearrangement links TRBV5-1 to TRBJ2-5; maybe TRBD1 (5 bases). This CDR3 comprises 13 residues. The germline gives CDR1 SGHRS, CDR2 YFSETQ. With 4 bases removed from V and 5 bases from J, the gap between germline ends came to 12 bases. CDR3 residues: CASSQQPGETQYF. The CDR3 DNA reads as TGCGCCAGCAGCCAGCAACCAGGGGAGACCCAGTACTTC.

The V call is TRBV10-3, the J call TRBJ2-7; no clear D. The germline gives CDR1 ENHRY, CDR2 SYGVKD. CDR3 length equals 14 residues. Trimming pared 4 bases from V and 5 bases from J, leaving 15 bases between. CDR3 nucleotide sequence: TGTGCCATCAGTGGCCTGAGTCTTGGGAACGAGCAGTACTTC. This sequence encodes CAISGLSLGNEQYF.

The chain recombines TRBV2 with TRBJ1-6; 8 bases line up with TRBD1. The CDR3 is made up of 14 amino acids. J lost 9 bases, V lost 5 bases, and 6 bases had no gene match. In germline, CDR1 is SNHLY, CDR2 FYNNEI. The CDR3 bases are TGTGCCAGCAGTCGGACAGGGTTGGGTTCACCCCTCCACTTT. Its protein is CASSRTGLGSPLHF. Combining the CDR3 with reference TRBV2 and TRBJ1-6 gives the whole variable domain EPEVTQTPSHQVTQMGQEVILRCVPISNHLYFYWYRQILGQKVEFLVSFYNNEISEKSEIFDDQFSVERPDGSNFTLKIRSTKLEDSAMYFCASSRTGLGSPLHFGNGTRLTVT.

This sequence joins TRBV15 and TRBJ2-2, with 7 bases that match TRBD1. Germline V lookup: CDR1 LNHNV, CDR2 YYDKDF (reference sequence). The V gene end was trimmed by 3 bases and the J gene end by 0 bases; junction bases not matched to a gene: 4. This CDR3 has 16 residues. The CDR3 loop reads CATSRYRGSNTGELFF. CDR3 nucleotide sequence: TGTGCCACCAGCAGGTACAGGGGATCGAACACCGGGGAGCTGTTTTTT. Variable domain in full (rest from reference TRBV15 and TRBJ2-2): DAMVIQNPRYQVTQFGKPVTLSCSQTLNHNVMYWYQQKSSQAPKLLFHYYDKDFNNEADTPDNFQSRRPNTSFCFLDIRSPGLGDTAMYLCATSRYRGSNTGELFFGEGSRLTVL.

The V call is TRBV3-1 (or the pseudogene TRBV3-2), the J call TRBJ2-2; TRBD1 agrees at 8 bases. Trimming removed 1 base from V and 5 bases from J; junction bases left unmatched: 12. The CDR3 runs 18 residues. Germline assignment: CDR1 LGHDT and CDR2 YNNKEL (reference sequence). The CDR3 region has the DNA TGTGCCAGCAGCCAAGCACTTCTTGTTACAGGGGGGACCGGGGAGCTGTTTTTT. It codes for CASSQALLVTGGTGELFF.

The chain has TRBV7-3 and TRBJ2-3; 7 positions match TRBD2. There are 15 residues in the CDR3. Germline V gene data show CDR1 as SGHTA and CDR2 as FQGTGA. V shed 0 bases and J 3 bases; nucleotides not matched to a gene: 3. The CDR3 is CASSLTGGKTDTQYF. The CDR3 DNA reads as TGTGCCAGCAGCTTAACCGGGGGGAAGACAGATACGCAGTATTTT.

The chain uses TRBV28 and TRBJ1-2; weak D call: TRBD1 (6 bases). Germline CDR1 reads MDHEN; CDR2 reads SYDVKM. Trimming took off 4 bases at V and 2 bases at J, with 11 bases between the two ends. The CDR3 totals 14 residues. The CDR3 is CASSSGTRNYGYTF. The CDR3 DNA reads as TGTGCCAGCAGTTCCGGGACACGGAACTATGGCTACACCTTC.